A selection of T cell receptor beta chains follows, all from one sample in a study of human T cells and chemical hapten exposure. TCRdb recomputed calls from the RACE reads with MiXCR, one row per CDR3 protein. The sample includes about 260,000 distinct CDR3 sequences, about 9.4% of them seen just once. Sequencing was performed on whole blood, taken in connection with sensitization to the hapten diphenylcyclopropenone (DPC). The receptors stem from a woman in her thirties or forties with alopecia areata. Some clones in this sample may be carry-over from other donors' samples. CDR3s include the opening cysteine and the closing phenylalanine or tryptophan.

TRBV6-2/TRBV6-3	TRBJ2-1	CASSSWTSGGNEQFF
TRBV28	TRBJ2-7	CACGRDWGYEQYF
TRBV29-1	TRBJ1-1	CSGANYYAFF
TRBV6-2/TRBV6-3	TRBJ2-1	CAIEREGYNEQFF
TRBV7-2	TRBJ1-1	CVSSRRGEAFF
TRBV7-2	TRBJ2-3	CASSPGTSGRALDTQYF
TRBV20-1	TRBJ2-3	CSARVGVESDTQYF
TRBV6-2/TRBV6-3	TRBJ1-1	CASSYVAGPAFF
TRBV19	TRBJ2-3	CASSIGRDRITDTQYF
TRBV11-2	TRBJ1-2	CASSLPGAYGYTF
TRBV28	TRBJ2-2	CANRPGGTGELFF
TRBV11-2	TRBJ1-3	CASNRDPRGGNTIYF
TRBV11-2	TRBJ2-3	CASSLLRGRDTQYF
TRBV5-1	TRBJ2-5	CASREGGHKETQYF
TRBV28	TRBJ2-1	CASSSSGAGEVNEQFF
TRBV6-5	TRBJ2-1	CASSYGVSGSNEQFF
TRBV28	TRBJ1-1	CASRDGGNTEAFF
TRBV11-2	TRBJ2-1	CASSSPRGIGRNEQFF
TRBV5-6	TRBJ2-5	CASLSGSGETQYF
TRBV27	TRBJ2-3	CASRPGTSGLLDTQYF
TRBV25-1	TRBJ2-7	CASSENVAYEQYF
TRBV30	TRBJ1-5	CAWSFSGNQPQHF
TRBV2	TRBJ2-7	CASSVRDYEQYF
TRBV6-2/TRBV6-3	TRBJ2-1	CASSYSIQGGLYNEQFF
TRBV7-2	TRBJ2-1	CASSTLAASYNEQFF
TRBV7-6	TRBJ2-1	CASSLSSVRGDEQFF
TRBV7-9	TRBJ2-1	CASSPGLAGGDNEQFF
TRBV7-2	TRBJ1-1	CASSPLGALNTEAFF
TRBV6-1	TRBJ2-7	CASSETAGGEQYF
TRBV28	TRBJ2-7	CASEVRGNAYEQYF
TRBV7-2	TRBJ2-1	CASTSGAYNEQFF
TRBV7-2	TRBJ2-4	CASSLDQGRVGKNNQYF
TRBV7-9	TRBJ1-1	CASSQLTGPVTEAFF
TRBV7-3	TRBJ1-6	CASSLTTGSSYNSPLHF
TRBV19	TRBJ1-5	CASDDHSNQPQHF
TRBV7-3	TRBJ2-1	CASTPGAGEQFF
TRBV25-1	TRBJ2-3	CASSGWDTQYF
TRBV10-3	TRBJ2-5	CAITANRQETQYF
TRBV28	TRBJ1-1	CASRGGTPSEAFF